The 20 T cell receptor beta chains in this list originate from one sample, sequenced in a study of cytomegalovirus exposure and HLA in healthy donors (dated 2017 in TCRdb). The library was prepared using the immunoSEQ multiplex PCR assay. A mixture of 60 forward primers for TCR Vbeta segments and 13 reverse primers for TCR Jbeta segments was used in the multiplex PCR. The source is immuneACCESS, and TCRdb retained only in-frame sequences with V and J called. Part of the clones is not carried over; for the studies checked, unresolved V genes explain less than half of this, and the remainder is unexplained. A total of 85,000 to 100,000 clones appear in this sample, around 73% of them only once. The ten largest clones take up about 3.5% of the sample. The sequencing input was PBMCs. These receptor sequences come from a man in his forties or fifties in good health and CMV-seronegative.

The chain couples TRBV6-1 to TRBJ1-1; TRBD1 is a possible D gene (6 bases). V was clipped by 6 bases and J by 2 bases, with 13 bases between them. The CDR3 runs 14 residues. The V gene's germline CDR1 is MNHNS and CDR2 SASEGT. CDR3 residues: CASSFSDRNTEAFF. The CDR3 DNA follows: TGTGCCAGCAGCTTCTCGGACAGAAACACTGAAGCTTTCTTT.

The chain combines TRBV2 with TRBJ2-3; 12 nucleotides match TRBD1. The CDR3 totals 15 residues. Germline loops: CDR1 SNHLY, CDR2 FYNNEI. V gave up 5 bases and J gave up 6 bases; unmatched junction bases: 6. The CDR3 here is CASSPGTGGIDTQYF. In nucleotides, the CDR3 is TGTGCCAGCAGTCCCGGGACAGGGGGCATTGATACGCAGTATTTT.

This clone was counted a few times. The CDR3 bases are TGTGCCAGCTCACCACCGATAGCGGGATACAATGAGCAGTTCTTC. Protein: CASSPPIAGYNEQFF. This sequence joins TRBV18 and TRBJ2-1, with 8 positions matching TRBD2. Looked up from germline, CDR1 is KGHSH and CDR2 is LQKENI. The CDR3 has 15 amino acids. The V segment lost 0 bases and the J segment 4 bases; nucleotides outside the gene matches: 2. Using reference TRBV18 and TRBJ2-1 for the parts outside the CDR3, the full variable domain is NAGVMQNPRHLVRRRGQEARLRCSPMKGHSHVYWYRQLPEEGLKFMVYLQKENIIDESGMPKERFSAEFPKEGPSILRIQQVVRGDSAAYFCASSPPIAGYNEQFFGPGTRLTVL.

This rearrangement joins TRBV6-1 to TRBJ1-6; TRBD1 might be the D (5 bases). V lost 4 bases and J 3 bases, leaving 10 bases between the germline ends. The CDR3 is 15 residues long. CDR1 is MNHNS, CDR2 SASEGT, per germline. CDR3 loop: CASSVGVLYNSPLHF. Here the CDR3 DNA reads TGTGCCAGCAGTGTAGGGGTCCTCTATAATTCACCCCTCCACTTT.

The chain has TRBV30 and TRBJ2-5; a possible D gene is TRBD1 (7 bases). The germline CDR1 and CDR2 sequences are GTSNPN and SVGIG (reference sequence). The CDR3 has 16 amino acids. The V gene lost 1 base and the J gene lost 4 bases, with 19 bases spanning the gap. CDR3 region: CAWSAIGTAGGETQYF. In DNA, the CDR3 is TGTGCCTGGAGTGCGATTGGGACTGCAGGGGGAGAGACCCAGTACTTC.

The chain recombines TRBV29-1 with TRBJ2-2; 8 nucleotides match TRBD1. Germline V lookup: CDR1 SQVTM, CDR2 ANQGSEA. Trimming at V came to 6 bases and at J to 4 bases, leaving 4 bases not matched to a gene. This CDR3 is built from 13 residues. CDR3 sequence (DNA): TGCAGCGTACGGACAGGGAGCACCGGGGAGCTGTTTTTT. Translating it yields CSVRTGSTGELFF.

The chain employs TRBV7-9 and TRBJ2-1; maybe TRBD1 (6 bases). Germline values: CDR1 SEHNR, CDR2 FQNEAQ (reference sequence). The CDR3 has 17 amino acids. The V end lost 5 bases, the J end lost 3 bases, and 20 bases lay between the germline ends. CDR3 in DNA: TGTGCCAGCAGCCCCAAGGGACCCCGACAGGTCTACAATGAGCAGTTCTTC. It encodes CASSPKGPRQVYNEQFF.

A single count supports this clone. The genes are TRBV7-3 and TRBJ1-1; 9 bases agree with TRBD1. V shed 2 bases and J 4 bases; nucleotides not matched to a gene: 5. CDR1 and CDR2 (germline): SGHTA, FQGTGA. The CDR3 sequence is 15 residues long. The DNA for the CDR3 is TGTGCCAGCAGCTTAGGGCGGACAGGGGCCACTGAAGCTTTCTTT. Encoded protein: CASSLGRTGATEAFF.

This chain connects TRBV4-2 to TRBJ2-2; no definite D call. Germline V CDR1 and CDR2: LGHNA, YNFKEQ. V was shortened by 1 base and J by 0 bases, with 9 bases between the two germline ends. The CDR3 length is 16 residues. The CDR3 here is CASSQGAGANTGELFF. The DNA of the CDR3 is TGTGCCAGCAGCCAAGGCGCAGGCGCGAACACCGGGGAGCTGTTTTTT.

The gene calls are TRBV7-9 and TRBJ2-1; 13 bases line up with TRBD2. V dropped 6 bases and J dropped 10; count of bases not matched to a gene: 3. CDR3 size: 13 residues. Germline CDR1 reads SEHNR; CDR2 reads FQNEAQ (reference sequence). CDR3 nucleotide sequence: TGTGCCAGCAGACTAGCGGGGGGGCAGGAGCAGTTCTTC. Its translation: CASRLAGGQEQFF. Combining the CDR3 with reference TRBV7-9 and TRBJ2-1 gives the whole variable domain DTGVSQNPRHKITKRGQNVTFRCDPISEHNRLYWYRQTLGQGPEFLTYFQNEAQLEKSRLLSDRFSAERPKGSFSTLEIQRTEQGDSAMYLCASRLAGGQEQFFGPGTRLTVL.

The table lists this clone with a few counts. CDR3 DNA: TGTGCCAGCAGTCCCGGGACAGAGCCCAATCAGCCCCAGCATTTT. This codes for CASSPGTEPNQPQHF. This chain uses TRBV2 with TRBJ1-5; 7 bases line up with TRBD1. The CDR3 has 15 amino acids. Germline V gives CDR1 SNHLY, CDR2 FYNNEI. Losses at the gene ends were 5 bases for V and 3 bases for J; bases not matched to a gene: 7.

The rearrangement uses TRBV28 and TRBJ1-1; D unresolved. Germline V gene lookup returns CDR1 MDHEN and CDR2 SYDVKM. Trimming removed 3 bases from V and 8 bases from J, with 13 bases in between. CDR3 length: 13 residues. This CDR3 is CASSLPATWEAFF. The CDR3 DNA follows: TGTGCCAGCAGTTTGCCCGCGACATGGGAAGCTTTCTTT.

V and J are TRBV7-9 and TRBJ2-3, with 7 bases aligning to TRBD1. J was trimmed by 2 bases and V by 3 bases; bases with no gene match: 5. CDR1 and CDR2 (germline): SEHNR, FQNEAQ (reference sequence). This CDR3 region has 15 residues. CDR3 loop: CASSFVQGNTDTQYF. The CDR3 region has the DNA TGTGCCAGCAGCTTTGTACAGGGGAACACAGATACGCAGTATTTT.

The V and J genes are TRBV29-1 and TRBJ2-1, with 11 positions matching TRBD2. Per the germline V gene, CDR1 is SQVTM and CDR2 is ANQGSEA. This CDR3 is 12 amino acids long. Trimming at V came to 8 bases and at J to 7 bases, leaving 4 bases not matched to a gene. DNA for the CDR3: TGCAGCCTTCGGACTAGCGGGAATGAGCAGTTCTTC. It yields the protein CSLRTSGNEQFF.

This sequence joins TRBV2 and TRBJ1-3; a weak D match, TRBD1 (6 bases). With 6 bases removed from V and 1 base from J, the gap between germline ends came to 13 bases. This CDR3 is 15 amino acids long. Germline V gene sequence: CDR1 SNHLY, CDR2 FYNNEI. The CDR3: CASRTGILSGNTIYF. For the CDR3, the DNA is TGTGCCAGCAGAACAGGGATTCTTTCTGGAAACACCATATATTTT.

This chain links TRBV2 with TRBJ2-7; 8 bases agree with TRBD1. The CDR3 has 15 amino acids. The trim removed 2 bases at V and 3 bases at J, leaving 6 bases unmatched. Germline V gene data show CDR1 as SNHLY and CDR2 as FYNNEI. CDR3 sequence reads: CASSERTGLYYEQYF. The DNA of the CDR3 is TGTGCCAGCAGTGAAAGGACAGGGTTGTACTACGAGCAGTACTTC. Together with reference TRBV2 and TRBJ2-7, the CDR3 gives the full variable domain: EPEVTQTPSHQVTQMGQEVILRCVPISNHLYFYWYRQILGQKVEFLVSFYNNEISEKSEIFDDQFSVERPDGSNFTLKIRSTKLEDSAMYFCASSERTGLYYEQYFGPGTRLTVT.

The J gene is TRBJ2-3, the V gene TRBV9, with D perhaps matching TRBD1 (5 bases). The CDR3 is 16 residues long. Germline CDR1 is SGDLS and CDR2 is YYNGEE. The V gene lost 0 bases and the J gene lost 0 bases, with 11 bases spanning the gap. CDR3 protein: CASSVATAGSTDTQYF. CDR3 bases: TGTGCCAGCAGCGTAGCTACAGCAGGGAGCACAGATACGCAGTATTTT.

The V call is TRBV7-9, the J call TRBJ2-1, with a weak D call TRBD1 (5 bases). This CDR3 region has 14 residues. Looked up from germline, CDR1 is SEHNR and CDR2 is FQNEAQ (reference sequence). The V end was cut by 1 base, the J end by 5 bases, with 9 bases between. The CDR3 sequence: CASSLGQGDNEQFF. For the CDR3, the DNA is TGTGCCAGCAGCTTAGGCCAGGGTGACAATGAGCAGTTCTTC. Complete variable domain (other parts from reference TRBV7-9 and TRBJ2-1): DTGVSQNPRHKITKRGQNVTFRCDPISEHNRLYWYRQTLGQGPEFLTYFQNEAQLEKSRLLSDRFSAERPKGSFSTLEIQRTEQGDSAMYLCASSLGQGDNEQFFGPGTRLTVL.

V is TRBV5-4 and J is TRBJ1-2; D remains ambiguous. The CDR3 is 13 residues long. The germline V and J ends were trimmed by 2 bases and 8 bases, with 13 bases remaining between them. From germline, CDR1 is SGHNT and CDR2 YYREEE (reference sequence). The CDR3 region has the DNA TGTGCCAGCAGCTTTCCACAGACCCTGGGCTACACCTTC. It codes for CASSFPQTLGYTF.

V and J are TRBV11-2 and TRBJ1-1; no firm D call. The germline CDR1 and CDR2 sequences are SGHAT and FQNNGV. Trimming removed 8 bases at V and 11 bases at J, with 12 bases between. CDR3 length equals 10 residues. CDR3 in amino acids: CASGPPGAFF. The CDR3 DNA reads TGTGCCAGCGGCCCTCCGGGGGCTTTCTTT.